This TCR beta chain was found in a study of T-cell memory formation after mild COVID-19. Looked up from germline, CDR1 is KGHSH and CDR2 is LQKENI. V gave up 5 bases and J gave up 7 bases, with 12 bases separating them. This CDR3 is 13 amino acids long. TCRdb reanalysed the 5' RACE reads using MiXCR and keeps one entry per CDR3 protein. The sample contains about 140,000 distinct CDR3 sequences, roughly 15% of which appear only once. Sequencing was carried out using PBMCs or a T cell subset sorted from them (not recorded which). The chain combines TRBV18 with TRBJ2-1, with D maybe TRBD1 (5 bases). The clonotype originates from an adult woman who had mild COVID-19 (a few samples of this study predate the infection). Cell type and time point are not known. The CDR3 loop reads CASSSKGSNEQFF. CDR3 nucleotide sequence: TGTGCCAGCTCATCCAAGGGGTCGAATGAGCAGTTCTTC.